These 28 T cell receptor beta chains originate from one sample sequenced in a study of blood T cell repertoires in COVID-19. Profiling relied on immunoSEQ multiplex PCR, and the TCRdb table lists in-frame clones only, not all of them. The sample holds 250,000 or so clones, more than 85% seen once. What was sequenced was peripheral blood. Receptors originate from a woman in her seventies with active or convalescent COVID-19.

The chain has TRBV20-1 and TRBJ2-5, with 10 bases matching TRBD2. The J segment lost 5 bases and the V segment lost 3 bases, leaving 15 bases of the junction unmatched. The CDR3 is made up of 17 amino acids. Germline V gives CDR1 DFQATT, CDR2 SNEGSKA (reference sequence). CDR3 sequence (DNA): TGCAGTGCTAGTAAGCCCCAGAGCGGGGGGGCCGTGGAGACCCAGTACTTC. Translating gives CSASKPQSGGAVETQYF.

This rearrangement joins TRBV5-1 to TRBJ1-1, with a possible D match to TRBD1 (5 bases). V lost 3 bases and J lost 5, with 14 bases in between. The germline V gene encodes CDR1 SGHRS and CDR2 YFSETQ. The CDR3 runs 14 residues. As DNA, the CDR3 is TGCGCCAGCAGCTGGACAAGGAGGGGAACTGAAGCTTTCTTT. Translation: CASSWTRRGTEAFF.

Here the CDR3 DNA reads TGTGCCAGCAACATACAACACCCTGGGACCCAGTACTTC. Translation: CASNIQHPGTQYF. This sequence joins TRBV7-9 and TRBJ2-5; D is undetermined. V was trimmed by 7 bases and J by 7 bases, leaving 16 bases between them. Germline V gene data show CDR1 as SEHNR and CDR2 as FQNEAQ (reference sequence). The CDR3 contains 13 residues. The full variable domain, completed using reference TRBV7-9 and TRBJ2-5, is DTGVSQNPRHKITKRGQNVTFRCDPISEHNRLYWYRQTLGQGPEFLTYFQNEAQLEKSRLLSDRFSAERPKGSFSTLEIQRTEQGDSAMYLCASNIQHPGTQYFGPGTRLLVL.

This clone was observed a few times. One junction end disagrees with the germline gene, perhaps due to a read error. The chain carries TRBV2 and TRBJ1-2, with 7 positions matching TRBD1. Germline CDR1 SNHLY, CDR2 FYNNEI. CDR3 length equals 12 residues. The DNA of the CDR3 is TGTGCCAGCAGCTTTTCAACAGGGGCCTTTTCCTTC. The encoded protein is CASSFSTGAFSF.

This chain links TRBV24-1 with TRBJ2-3; D is undetermined. The CDR3 runs to 13 residues. The germline CDR1 and CDR2 sequences are KGHDR and SFDVKD. With 1 base removed from V and 6 bases from J, the gap between germline ends came to 7 bases. The DNA for the CDR3 is TGTGCCACCAGTGATTTACCCCAGGATACGCAGTATTTT. Its protein is CATSDLPQDTQYF.

This clone occurred a few times. The chain combines TRBV2 with TRBJ1-4; the match to TRBD1 covers 7 bases. Germline V CDR1 and CDR2: SNHLY, FYNNEI. The CDR3 covers 13 residues. V lost 4 bases to trimming and J lost 8 bases; unmatched junction nucleotides: 4. CDR3 nucleotide sequence: TGTGCCAGCAGTGGGCAACAGGGGGAAAAACTGTTTTTT. It specifies CASSGQQGEKLFF.

The chain employs TRBV14 and TRBJ1-2; a possible D gene is TRBD1 (6 bases). Trimming took 2 bases from V and 3 from J, leaving 10 bases between them. The V gene's germline CDR1 is SGHDN and CDR2 FVKESK. This CDR3 has 14 residues. The chain's CDR3 is CASSQTRGDYGYTF. In DNA, the CDR3 is TGTGCCAGCAGCCAAACCAGGGGTGACTATGGCTACACCTTC.

This chain joins TRBV6-6 and TRBJ2-7; D perhaps matches TRBD2 (5 bases). V was shortened by 7 bases and J by 3 bases, with 13 bases between the two germline ends. Germline V CDR1 and CDR2: MNHNY, SVGAGI (reference sequence). The length of the CDR3 is 13 residues. CDR3 protein: CASTRGQNYEQYF. In DNA form, the CDR3 reads TGTGCCAGCACTAGAGGGCAGAACTACGAGCAGTACTTC.

This clone is a singleton in its sample. The gene calls are TRBV19 and TRBJ1-5; 7 bases are a match to TRBD1. This CDR3 contains 17 residues. From germline, CDR1 is LNHDA and CDR2 SQIVND (reference sequence). The V gene end was trimmed by 3 bases and the J gene end by 2 bases; junction bases not matched to a gene: 10. The CDR3: CASSMGRGQGRNQPQHF. CDR3 sequence (DNA): TGTGCCAGTAGTATGGGTAGGGGGCAAGGTCGCAATCAGCCCCAGCATTTT.

This sequence joins TRBV18 and TRBJ1-5; a possible D gene is TRBD1 (5 bases). The ends were cut back, 3 bases at V and 7 bases at J, with 13 bases in the middle. The CDR3 consists of 14 residues. Germline CDR1 KGHSH, CDR2 LQKENI. For the CDR3, the DNA is TGTGCCAGCTCACCGGGGGGAATTTGGCAGCCCCAGCATTTT. This codes for CASSPGGIWQPQHF.

The rearrangement joins TRBV4-3 to TRBJ1-2; 8 bases align to TRBD1. The germline V gene has CDR1 LGHNA and CDR2 YSLEER. After removal of 1 base from V and 4 bases from J, the junction contained 2 bases not matched to a gene. This CDR3 is 14 amino acids long. The CDR3 spells CASSQGQGTYGYTF. The CDR3 region has the DNA TGCGCCAGCAGCCAAGGACAGGGGACCTATGGCTACACCTTC.

This chain joins TRBV7-2 and TRBJ1-2, with 7 positions matching TRBD1. Germline V lookup: CDR1 SGHTA, CDR2 FQGNSA. CDR3 length: 15 residues. V was pared by 2 bases and J by 8 bases, with 11 bases of the junction left unmatched. The CDR3 DNA is TGTGCCAGCAGCTTAAGTCGGACAGGACATGGAGGCTACACCTTC. This encodes CASSLSRTGHGGYTF. The complete variable domain, with remaining parts taken from reference TRBV7-2 and TRBJ1-2, reads GAGVSQSPSNKVTEKGKDVELRCDPISGHTALYWYRQSLGQGLEFLIYFQGNSAPDKSGLPSDRFSAERTGGSVSTLTIQRTQQEDSAVYLCASSLSRTGHGGYTFGSGTRLTVV.

This clone was picked up a small number of times. Written as DNA, the CDR3 is TGCGCCAGCTCCAGGGGGTTCAATTCCTACGAGCAGTACTTC. As protein: CASSRGFNSYEQYF. The V gene is TRBV5-1, the J gene TRBJ2-7; the match to TRBD1 covers 7 bases. J lost 1 base, V lost 7 bases, and 8 bases had no gene match. Germline V CDR1 and CDR2: SGHRS, YFSETQ. The CDR3 length is 14 residues.

V is TRBV9 and J is TRBJ2-1; D is uncertain. This CDR3 contains 16 residues. Trimming cost V 4 bases and J 10 bases, with 24 bases left between them. CDR1 is SGDLS, CDR2 YYNGEE, per germline. DNA for the CDR3: TGTGCCAGCAGCATCGCTCCCCGCCCCAGCTTCGGGGAGCAGTTCTTC. Its translation is CASSIAPRPSFGEQFF.

The chain recombines TRBV25-1 with TRBJ1-6; 9 nucleotides align to TRBD1. Trimming took 6 bases from V and 6 from J; bases not matched to a gene: 3. This CDR3 comprises 14 residues. CDR1 MGHDK and CDR2 SYGVNS come from the germline V gene. CDR3 coding DNA: TGTGCCAGCAGGGGACAGGGATCTAATTCACCCCTCCACTTT. Its translation is CASRGQGSNSPLHF. Together with reference TRBV25-1 and TRBJ1-6, the CDR3 gives the full variable domain: EADIYQTPRYLVIGTGKKITLECSQTMGHDKMYWYQQDPGMELHLIHYSYGVNSTEKGDLSSESTVSRIRTEHFPLTLESARPSHTSQYLCASRGQGSNSPLHFGNGTRLTVT.

This clone has only a few counts. The chain carries TRBV7-7 and TRBJ2-2; 9 bases agree with TRBD2. Losses at the gene ends were 5 bases for V and 1 base for J; bases not matched to a gene: 5. Per germline, CDR1 SSHAT and CDR2 FNYEAQ (reference sequence). The CDR3 is made up of 16 amino acids. The CDR3 DNA reads TGTGCCAGCAGCCAGAGACTAGCGGAGAACACCGGGGAGCTGTTTTTT. This sequence encodes CASSQRLAENTGELFF.

The chain uses TRBV2 and TRBJ1-1; the match to TRBD1 covers 7 bases. Trimming cost V 3 bases and J 0 bases; bases outside gene matches: 4. CDR1 and CDR2 from the germline V gene are SNHLY and FYNNEI. This CDR3 is built from 15 residues. As DNA, the CDR3 is TGTGCCAGCAGTGAGGACAGGCCCTTGAACACTGAAGCTTTCTTT. It translates to CASSEDRPLNTEAFF.

J is TRBJ1-2 and V is TRBV4-1; TRBD1 matches at 7 bases. Germline CDR1 MGHRA, CDR2 YSYEKL. With V trimmed by 4 bases and J by 4 bases, 15 bases remained unmatched. This CDR3 comprises 17 residues. The CDR3 loop is CASSPSHPQGRVYGYTF. The CDR3 region has the DNA TGCGCCAGCAGCCCTAGCCATCCACAGGGGCGGGTCTATGGCTACACCTTC.

The rearrangement joins TRBV12-3 or TRBV12-4 to TRBJ2-1; D is possibly TRBD2 (6 bases). Trimming took 3 bases from V and 8 from J, leaving 8 bases between them. CDR3 length: 12 amino acids. CDR3 DNA sequence: TGTGCCAGCAGTTTCTCGGGGGATGAGCAGTTCTTC. Its protein product is CASSFSGDEQFF.

The J gene is TRBJ1-2, the V gene TRBV10-3; 7 nucleotides align to TRBD1. The CDR3 loop spans 14 amino acids. CDR1 ENHRY and CDR2 SYGVKD come from the germline V gene. The junction had 16 bases not matched to a gene; V was cut back by 11 bases and J by 7 bases. CDR3 sequence reads: CAGSEVVAGGGYTF. CDR3 bases: TGTGCCGGAAGTGAGGTCGTGGCAGGGGGTGGCTACACCTTC.

V is TRBV11-2 and J is TRBJ2-3, with 8 positions matching TRBD2. This CDR3 is built from 15 residues. Trimming took 5 bases from V and 4 from J; bases not matched to a gene: 8. The germline V gene has CDR1 SGHAT and CDR2 FQNNGV. In nucleotides, the CDR3 is TGTGCCAGCAGCCTCCGGGGGGGCCAGGCAGATACGCAGTATTTT. It yields the protein CASSLRGGQADTQYF. The full variable domain, in which reference TRBV11-2 and TRBJ2-3 provide the parts outside the CDR3, is EAGVAQSPRYKIIEKRQSVAFWCNPISGHATLYWYQQILGQGPKLLIQFQNNGVVDDSQLPKDRFSAERLKGVDSTLKIQPAKLEDSAVYLCASSLRGGQADTQYFGPGTRLTVL.

The chain recombines TRBV7-9 with TRBJ1-3, with a possible D match to TRBD1 (6 bases). The CDR3 spans 17 residues. Germline V gene data show CDR1 as SEHNR and CDR2 as FQNEAQ (reference sequence). The V end lost 5 bases, the J end lost 1 base, and 18 bases lay between the germline ends. The CDR3 reads CASSVPAGVPSGNTIYF. CDR3 DNA: TGTGCCAGCAGCGTTCCCGCAGGGGTCCCTTCTGGAAACACCATATATTTT.

In its sample, this clone was seen once. V gene TRBV19 combines with J gene TRBJ1-2, with D possibly being TRBD1 (6 bases). This CDR3 region has 12 residues. Germline CDR1 and CDR2: LNHDA and SQIVND (reference sequence). The ends were cut back, 9 bases at V and 8 bases at J, with 16 bases in the middle. The CDR3 sequence: CASNTGSGGYTF. CDR3 sequence (DNA): TGTGCCAGCAATACAGGGAGTGGCGGCTACACCTTC.

About this clone itself: The same CDR3 is also encoded by other DNA sequences in this sample. The V and J genes are TRBV12-3 or TRBV12-4 and TRBJ2-7, with 8 positions matching TRBD1. The junction had 6 bases not matched to a gene; V was cut back by 6 bases and J by 5 bases. This CDR3 contains 13 residues. The CDR3 DNA reads as TGTGCCAGCAGCCCCGGACAGGGCCACGAGCAGTACTTC. Residues: CASSPGQGHEQYF.

The chain joins TRBV5-1 to TRBJ2-4; TRBD2 might be the D (6 bases). CDR3 length equals 13 residues. CDR1 is SGHRS, CDR2 YFSETQ, per germline. V lost 4 bases and J lost 9, with 14 bases in between. The CDR3 bases are TGCGCCAGCAGCGCCCAGGGAGGAGGCATTCAGTACTTC. Protein: CASSAQGGGIQYF.

The J gene is TRBJ1-1, the V gene TRBV7-2; possibly TRBD1 for D (5 bases). The V gene lost 7 bases and the J gene lost 4 bases, with 13 bases spanning the gap. The CDR3 is 13 residues long. Looked up from germline, CDR1 is SGHTA and CDR2 is FQGNSA. In nucleotides, the CDR3 is TGTGCCAGCATCCTGGCCGGGGGCACTGAAGCTTTCTTT. Translating it yields CASILAGGTEAFF.

The chain couples TRBV5-1 to TRBJ1-6; D is ambiguous. Germline CDR1 reads SGHRS; CDR2 reads YFSETQ. The V gene lost 0 bases and the J gene lost 2 bases, with 9 bases spanning the gap. This CDR3 has 16 residues. CDR3 loop: CASSLAGVTYNSPLHF. DNA of the CDR3: TGCGCCAGCAGCTTGGCCGGGGTAACCTATAATTCACCCCTCCACTTT.

V and J are TRBV9 and TRBJ1-3; tentatively, D is TRBD1 (6 bases). Trimming removed 3 bases from V and 4 bases from J, with 14 bases in between. The germline CDR1 and CDR2 sequences are SGDLS and YYNGEE. The CDR3 length is 15 residues. The CDR3: CASSEAGERGNTIYF. The CDR3 DNA is TGTGCCAGCAGCGAGGCAGGGGAAAGGGGAAACACCATATATTTT.